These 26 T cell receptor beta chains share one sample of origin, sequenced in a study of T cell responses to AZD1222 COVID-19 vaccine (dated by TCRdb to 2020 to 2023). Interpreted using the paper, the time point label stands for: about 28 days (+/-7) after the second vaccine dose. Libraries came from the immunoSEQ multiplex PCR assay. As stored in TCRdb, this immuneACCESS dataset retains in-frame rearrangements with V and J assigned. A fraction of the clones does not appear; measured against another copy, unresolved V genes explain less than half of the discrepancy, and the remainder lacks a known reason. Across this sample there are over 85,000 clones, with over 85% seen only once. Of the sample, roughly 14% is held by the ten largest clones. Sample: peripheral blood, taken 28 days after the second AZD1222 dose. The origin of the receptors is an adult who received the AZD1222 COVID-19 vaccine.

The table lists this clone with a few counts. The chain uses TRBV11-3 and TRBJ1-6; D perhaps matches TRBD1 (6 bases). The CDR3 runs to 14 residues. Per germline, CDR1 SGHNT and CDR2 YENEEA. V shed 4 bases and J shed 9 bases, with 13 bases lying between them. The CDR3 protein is CASSWRTESSPLHF. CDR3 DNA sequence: TGTGCCAGCAGCTGGAGGACAGAGAGTTCACCCCTCCACTTT. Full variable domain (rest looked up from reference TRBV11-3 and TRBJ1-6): EAGVVQSPRYKIIEKKQPVAFWCNPISGHNTLYWYLQNLGQGPELLIRYENEEAVDDSQLPKDRFSAERLKGVDSTLKIQPAELGDSAVYLCASSWRTESSPLHFGNGTRLTVT.

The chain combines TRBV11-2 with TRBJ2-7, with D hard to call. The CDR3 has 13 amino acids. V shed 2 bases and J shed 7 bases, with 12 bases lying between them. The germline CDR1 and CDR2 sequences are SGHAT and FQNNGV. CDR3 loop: CASSLIRIGEQYF. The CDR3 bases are TGTGCCAGCAGCTTAATCCGAATCGGAGAGCAGTACTTC.

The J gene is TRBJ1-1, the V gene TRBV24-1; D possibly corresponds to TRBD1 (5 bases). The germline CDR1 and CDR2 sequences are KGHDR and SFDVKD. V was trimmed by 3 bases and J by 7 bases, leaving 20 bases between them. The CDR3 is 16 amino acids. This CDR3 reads CATSDPPFRTPVEAFF. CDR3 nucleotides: TGTGCCACCAGTGATCCCCCCTTTAGGACACCGGTTGAAGCTTTCTTT.

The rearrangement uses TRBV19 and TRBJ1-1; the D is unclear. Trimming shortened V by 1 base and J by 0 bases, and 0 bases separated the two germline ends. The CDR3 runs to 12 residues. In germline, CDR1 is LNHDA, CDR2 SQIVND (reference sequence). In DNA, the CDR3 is TGTGCCAGTAGTATAGTGAACACTGAAGCTTTCTTT. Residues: CASSIVNTEAFF. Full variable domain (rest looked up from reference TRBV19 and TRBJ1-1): DGGITQSPKYLFRKEGQNVTLSCEQNLNHDAMYWYRQDPGQGLRLIYYSQIVNDFQKGDIAEGYSVSREKKESFPLTVTSAQKNPTAFYLCASSIVNTEAFFGQGTRLTVV.

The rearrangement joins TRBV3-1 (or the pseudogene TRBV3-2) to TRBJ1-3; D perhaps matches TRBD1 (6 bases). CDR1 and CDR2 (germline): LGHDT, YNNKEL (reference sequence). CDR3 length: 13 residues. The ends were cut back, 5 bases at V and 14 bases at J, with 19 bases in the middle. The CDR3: CASSSSQGPVVYF. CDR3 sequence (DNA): TGTGCCAGCAGCTCTAGCCAGGGGCCCGTCGTATATTTT.

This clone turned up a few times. CDR3 loop: CASIPQGGTNEKLFF. The CDR3 DNA is TGTGCCAGCATCCCACAGGGGGGCACTAATGAAAAACTGTTTTTT. V usage is TRBV21-1 and J usage is TRBJ1-4; the table's D call of TRBD1 was not tested on the DNA. TRBV21-1 is a pseudogene locus. The CDR3 loop spans 15 amino acids.

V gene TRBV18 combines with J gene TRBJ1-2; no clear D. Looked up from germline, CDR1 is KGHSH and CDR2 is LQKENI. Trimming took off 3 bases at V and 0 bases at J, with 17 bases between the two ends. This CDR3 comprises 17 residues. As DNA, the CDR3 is TGTGCCAGCTCACCCCGTCGATCGCGCCCAGCTAACTATGGCTACACCTTC. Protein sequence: CASSPRRSRPANYGYTF.

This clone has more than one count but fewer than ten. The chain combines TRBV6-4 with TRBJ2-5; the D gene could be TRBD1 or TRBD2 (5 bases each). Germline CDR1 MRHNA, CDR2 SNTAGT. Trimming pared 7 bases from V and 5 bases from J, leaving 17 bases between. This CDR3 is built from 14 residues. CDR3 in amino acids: CASNWDPRTETQYF. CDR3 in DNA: TGTGCCAGCAATTGGGACCCCAGAACGGAGACCCAGTACTTC.

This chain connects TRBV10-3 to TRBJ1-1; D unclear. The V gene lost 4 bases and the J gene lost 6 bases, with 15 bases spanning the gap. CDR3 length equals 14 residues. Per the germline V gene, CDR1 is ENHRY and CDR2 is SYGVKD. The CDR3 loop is CAISAQATGSEAFF. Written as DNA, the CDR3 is TGTGCCATCAGTGCCCAGGCGACGGGGTCTGAAGCTTTCTTT.

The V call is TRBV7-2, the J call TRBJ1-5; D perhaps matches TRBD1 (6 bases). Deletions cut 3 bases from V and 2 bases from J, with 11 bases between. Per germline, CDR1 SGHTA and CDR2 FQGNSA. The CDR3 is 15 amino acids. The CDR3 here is CASSFRGDGNQPQHF. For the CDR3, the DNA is TGTGCCAGCAGCTTCAGGGGAGATGGCAATCAGCCCCAGCATTTT.

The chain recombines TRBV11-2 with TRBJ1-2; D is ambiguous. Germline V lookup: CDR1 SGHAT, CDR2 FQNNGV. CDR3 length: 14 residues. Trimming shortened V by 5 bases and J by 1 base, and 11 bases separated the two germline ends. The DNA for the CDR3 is TGTGCCAGCAGCCCAGGAGGGCTTAACTATGGCTACACCTTC. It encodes CASSPGGLNYGYTF.

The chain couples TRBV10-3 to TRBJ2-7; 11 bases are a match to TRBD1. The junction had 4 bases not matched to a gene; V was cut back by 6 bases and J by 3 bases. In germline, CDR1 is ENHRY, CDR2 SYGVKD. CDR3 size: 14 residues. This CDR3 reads CAIRAGQGVYEQYF. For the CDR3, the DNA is TGTGCCATCAGGGCGGGACAGGGGGTCTACGAGCAGTACTTC.

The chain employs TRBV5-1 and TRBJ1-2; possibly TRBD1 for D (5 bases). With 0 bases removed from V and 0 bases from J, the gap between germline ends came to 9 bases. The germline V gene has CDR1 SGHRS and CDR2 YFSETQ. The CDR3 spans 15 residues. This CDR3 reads CASSLASGPNYGYTF. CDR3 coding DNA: TGCGCCAGCAGCTTGGCCTCAGGGCCTAACTATGGCTACACCTTC.

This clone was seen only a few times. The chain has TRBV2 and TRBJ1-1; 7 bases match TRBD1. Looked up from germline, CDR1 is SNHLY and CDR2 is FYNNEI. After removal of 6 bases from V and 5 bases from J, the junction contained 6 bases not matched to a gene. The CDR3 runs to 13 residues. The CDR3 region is CASREGAKTEAFF. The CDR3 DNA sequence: TGTGCCAGCAGAGAGGGGGCGAAGACTGAAGCTTTCTTT.

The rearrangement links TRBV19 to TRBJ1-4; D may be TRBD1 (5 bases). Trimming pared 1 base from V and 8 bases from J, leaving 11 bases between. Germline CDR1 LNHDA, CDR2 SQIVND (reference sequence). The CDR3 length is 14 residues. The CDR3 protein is CASSIGQGQEKLFF. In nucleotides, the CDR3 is TGTGCCAGTAGTATAGGGCAGGGTCAGGAAAAACTGTTTTTT.

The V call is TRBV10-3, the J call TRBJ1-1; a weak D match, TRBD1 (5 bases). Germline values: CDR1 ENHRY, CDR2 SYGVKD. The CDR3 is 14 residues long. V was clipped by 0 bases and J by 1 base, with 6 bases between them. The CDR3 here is CAISESRGNTEAFF. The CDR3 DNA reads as TGTGCCATCAGTGAGTCGAGGGGGAACACTGAAGCTTTCTTT.

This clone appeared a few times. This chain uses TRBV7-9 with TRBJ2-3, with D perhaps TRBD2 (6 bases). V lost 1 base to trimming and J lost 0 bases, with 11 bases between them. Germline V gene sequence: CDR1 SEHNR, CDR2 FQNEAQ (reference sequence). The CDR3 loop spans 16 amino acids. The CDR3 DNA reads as TGTGCCAGCAGCTTAGGGGCTGGAGGGAGCACAGATACGCAGTATTTT. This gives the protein CASSLGAGGSTDTQYF.

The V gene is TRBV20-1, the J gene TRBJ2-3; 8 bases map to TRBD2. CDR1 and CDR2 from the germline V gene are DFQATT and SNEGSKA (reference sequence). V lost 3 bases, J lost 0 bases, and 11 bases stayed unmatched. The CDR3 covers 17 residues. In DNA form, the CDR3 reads TGCAGTGCTAGTGGGGCGGGGGGCGGACCTAGCACAGATACGCAGTATTTT. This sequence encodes CSASGAGGGPSTDTQYF.

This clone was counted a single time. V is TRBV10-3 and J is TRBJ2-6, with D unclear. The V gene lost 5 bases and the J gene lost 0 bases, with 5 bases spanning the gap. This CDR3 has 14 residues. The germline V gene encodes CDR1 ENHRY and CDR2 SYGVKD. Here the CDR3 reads CAISSFSGANVLTF. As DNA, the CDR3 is TGTGCCATCAGTAGCTTCTCTGGGGCCAACGTCCTGACTTTC.

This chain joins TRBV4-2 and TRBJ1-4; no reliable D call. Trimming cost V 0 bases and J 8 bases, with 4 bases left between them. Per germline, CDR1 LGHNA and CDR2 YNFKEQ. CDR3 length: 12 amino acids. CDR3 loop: CASSQDREKLFF. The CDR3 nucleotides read TGTGCCAGCAGCCAAGACAGGGAAAAACTGTTTTTT.

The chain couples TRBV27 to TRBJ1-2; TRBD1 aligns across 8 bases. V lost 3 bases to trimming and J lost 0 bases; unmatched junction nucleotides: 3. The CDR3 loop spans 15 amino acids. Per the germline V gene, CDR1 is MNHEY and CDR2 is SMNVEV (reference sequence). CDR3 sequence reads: CASSLQGAPNYGYTF. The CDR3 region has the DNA TGTGCCAGCAGTTTGCAGGGGGCGCCTAACTATGGCTACACCTTC.

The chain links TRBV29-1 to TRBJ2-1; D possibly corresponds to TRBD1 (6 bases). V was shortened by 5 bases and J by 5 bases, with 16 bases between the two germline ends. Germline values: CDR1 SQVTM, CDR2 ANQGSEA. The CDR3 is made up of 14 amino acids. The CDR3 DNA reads TGCAGCGTTCCGGACAGTGGGTCTGACAATGAGCAGTTCTTC. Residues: CSVPDSGSDNEQFF.

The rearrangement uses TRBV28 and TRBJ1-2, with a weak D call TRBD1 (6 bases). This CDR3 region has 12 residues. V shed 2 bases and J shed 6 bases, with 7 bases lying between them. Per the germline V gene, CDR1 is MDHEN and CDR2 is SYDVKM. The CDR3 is CASSLQGHGYTF. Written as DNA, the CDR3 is TGTGCCAGCAGTTTACAGGGGCATGGCTACACCTTC.

The CDR3 is CASSLMAPGHSTDTQYF. The CDR3 nucleotides read TGTGCCAGCAGCTTAATGGCCCCCGGACACAGCACAGATACGCAGTATTTT. The chain recombines TRBV11-2 with TRBJ2-3, with D perhaps TRBD1 (5 bases). Trimming stripped 2 bases from V and 0 bases from J, with 15 bases between. The CDR3 runs to 17 residues. Germline assignment: CDR1 SGHAT and CDR2 FQNNGV.

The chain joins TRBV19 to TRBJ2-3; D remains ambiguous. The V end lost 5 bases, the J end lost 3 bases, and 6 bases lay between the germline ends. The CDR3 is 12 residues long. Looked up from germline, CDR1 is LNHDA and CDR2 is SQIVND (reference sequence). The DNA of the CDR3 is TGTGCCAGTAGTGCCCGGACAGATACGCAGTATTTT. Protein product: CASSARTDTQYF.

The CDR3 DNA reads as TGTGCCAGCAGCTTGCAGATTAGCGAGGGTTTGGAGACCCAGTACTTC. Residues: CASSLQISEGLETQYF. The chain carries TRBV5-5 and TRBJ2-5, with a weak D call TRBD2 (5 bases). V lost 1 base, J lost 5 bases, and 18 bases lay in between. This CDR3 is built from 16 residues. CDR1 SGHKS and CDR2 YYEKEE come from the germline V gene (reference sequence).